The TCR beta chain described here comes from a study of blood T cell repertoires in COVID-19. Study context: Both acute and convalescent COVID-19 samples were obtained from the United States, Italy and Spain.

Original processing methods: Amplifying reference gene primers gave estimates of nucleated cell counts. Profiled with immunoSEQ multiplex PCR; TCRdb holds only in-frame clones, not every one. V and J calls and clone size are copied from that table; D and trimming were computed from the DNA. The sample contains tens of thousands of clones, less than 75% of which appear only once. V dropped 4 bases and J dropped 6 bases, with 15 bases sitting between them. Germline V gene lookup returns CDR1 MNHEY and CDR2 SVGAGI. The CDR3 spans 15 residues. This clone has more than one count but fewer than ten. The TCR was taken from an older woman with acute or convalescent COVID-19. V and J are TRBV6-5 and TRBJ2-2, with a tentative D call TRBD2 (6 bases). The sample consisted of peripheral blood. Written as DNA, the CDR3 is TGTGCCAGCAGTTCGACTAGAGTGAAACCCGGGGAGCTGTTTTTT. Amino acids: CASSSTRVKPGELFF.